This T cell receptor (beta chain) was obtained from a study of cytomegalovirus exposure and HLA in healthy donors. Primers for the PCR totalled 60 Vbeta and 13 Jbeta. Generated by immunoSEQ multiplex PCR, the TCRdb table keeps only in-frame clones and is missing some. The sample carries 150,000 to 200,000 clones, roughly 68% recorded once. The germline gives CDR1 SGHTA, CDR2 FQGNSA. The CDR3 is 11 residues long. V was trimmed by 11 bases and J by 7 bases, leaving 14 bases between them. The chain links TRBV7-2 to TRBJ1-2; D gene ambiguous. Specimen: PBMCs. This sequence was found in a man younger than 40 in good health and CMV-seropositive. The CDR3 DNA reads as TGTGCCGAGCCTGGGGAGACTGGCTACACCTTC. Its protein is CAEPGETGYTF.